The clone carrying this TCR beta chain has at least ten counts. V was cut by 0 bases and J by 5 bases, with 15 bases left in between. Germline CDR1 and CDR2: SGHRS and YFSETQ. This CDR3 spans 15 amino acids. TCRdb used MiXCR to reprocess the 5' RACE reads, holding one entry per CDR3 protein. Among 50,000 or so distinct CDR3 sequences listed, about 3.7% were seen once. For the unsorted libraries, 2 million PBMCs stored at -80 C served as input. This specimen belongs to a study of neurological immune-mediated disorders. The chain links TRBV5-1 to TRBJ2-7; D may be TRBD1 or TRBD2 (5 bases each). This TCR came from a man aged 35 to 55 with multiple sclerosis. What was sequenced was PBMCs. The DNA for the CDR3 is TGCGCCAGCAGCTTGGAATCAGTTGGGGGAGACGAGCAGTACTTC. As protein: CASSLESVGGDEQYF.